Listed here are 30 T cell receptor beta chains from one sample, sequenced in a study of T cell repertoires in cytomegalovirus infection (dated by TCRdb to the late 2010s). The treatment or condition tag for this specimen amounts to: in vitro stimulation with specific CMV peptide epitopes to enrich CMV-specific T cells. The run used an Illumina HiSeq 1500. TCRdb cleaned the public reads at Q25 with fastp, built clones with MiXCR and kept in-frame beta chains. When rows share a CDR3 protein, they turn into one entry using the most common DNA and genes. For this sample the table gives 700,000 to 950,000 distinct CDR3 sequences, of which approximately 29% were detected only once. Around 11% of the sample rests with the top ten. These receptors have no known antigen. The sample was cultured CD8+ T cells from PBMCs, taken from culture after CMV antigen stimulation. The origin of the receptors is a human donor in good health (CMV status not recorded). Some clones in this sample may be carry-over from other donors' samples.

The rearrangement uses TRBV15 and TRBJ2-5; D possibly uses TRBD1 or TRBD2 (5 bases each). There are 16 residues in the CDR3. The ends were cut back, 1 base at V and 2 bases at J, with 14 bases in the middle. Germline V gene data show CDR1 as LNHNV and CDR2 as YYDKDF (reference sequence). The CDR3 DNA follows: TGTGCCACCAGCAGAGGAGGGGCAGGCCTTCAAGAGACCCAGTACTTC. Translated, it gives CATSRGGAGLQETQYF.

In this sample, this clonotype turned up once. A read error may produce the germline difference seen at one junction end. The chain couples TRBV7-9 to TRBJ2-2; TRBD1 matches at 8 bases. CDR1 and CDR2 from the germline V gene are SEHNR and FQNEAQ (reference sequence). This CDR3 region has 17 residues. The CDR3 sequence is CASSLGQGIKNTEELFF. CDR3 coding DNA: TGTGCCAGCAGCTTAGGACAGGGGATTAAAAACACCGAGGAGCTGTTTTTT.

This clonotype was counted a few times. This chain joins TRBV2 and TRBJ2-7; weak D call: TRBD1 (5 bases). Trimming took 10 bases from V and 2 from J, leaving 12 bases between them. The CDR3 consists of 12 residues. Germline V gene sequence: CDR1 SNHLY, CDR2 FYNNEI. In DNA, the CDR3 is TGTGCCATACAGGAACAAACCTACGAGCAGTACTTC. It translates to CAIQEQTYEQYF.

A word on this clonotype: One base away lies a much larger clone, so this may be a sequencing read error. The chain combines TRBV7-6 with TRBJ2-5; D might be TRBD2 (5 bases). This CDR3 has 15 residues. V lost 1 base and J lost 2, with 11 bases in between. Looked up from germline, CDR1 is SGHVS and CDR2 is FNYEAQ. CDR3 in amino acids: CASSLDEGRQETQYF. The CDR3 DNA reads TGTGCCAGCAGCTTAGACGAGGGAAGACAAGAGACCCAGTACTTC.

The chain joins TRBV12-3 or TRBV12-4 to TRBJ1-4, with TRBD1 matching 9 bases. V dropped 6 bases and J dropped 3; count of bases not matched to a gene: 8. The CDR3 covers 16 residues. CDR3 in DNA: TGTGCCAGCAGAGCCGGGACAGGGCGCCCTAATGAAAAACTGTTTTTT. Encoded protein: CASRAGTGRPNEKLFF.

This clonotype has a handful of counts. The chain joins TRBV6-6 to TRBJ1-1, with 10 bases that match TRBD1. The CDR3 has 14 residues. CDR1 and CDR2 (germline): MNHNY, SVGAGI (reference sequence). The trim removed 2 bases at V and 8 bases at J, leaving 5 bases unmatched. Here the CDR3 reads CASSYAGTGDEAFF. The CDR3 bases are TGTGCCAGCAGTTACGCCGGGACAGGGGACGAAGCTTTCTTT.

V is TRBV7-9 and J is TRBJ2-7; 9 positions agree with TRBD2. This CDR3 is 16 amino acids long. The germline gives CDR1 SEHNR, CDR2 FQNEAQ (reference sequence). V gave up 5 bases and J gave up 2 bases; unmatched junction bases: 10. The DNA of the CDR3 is TGTGCCAGCAGCCCCCCTAGCGGGGAGGCCACCTACGAGCAGTACGTC. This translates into CASSPPSGEATYEQYV.

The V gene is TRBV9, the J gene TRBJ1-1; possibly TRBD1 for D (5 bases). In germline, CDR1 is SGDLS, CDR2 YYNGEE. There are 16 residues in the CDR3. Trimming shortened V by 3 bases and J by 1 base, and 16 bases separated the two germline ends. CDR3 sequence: CASSAPQEGRNTEAFF. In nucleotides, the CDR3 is TGTGCCAGCAGCGCCCCACAGGAAGGAAGGAACACTGAAGCTTTCTTT.

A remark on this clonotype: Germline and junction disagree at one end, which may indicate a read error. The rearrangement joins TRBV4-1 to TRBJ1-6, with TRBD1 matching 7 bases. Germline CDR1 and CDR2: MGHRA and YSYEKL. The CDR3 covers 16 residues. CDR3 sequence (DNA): TGTGCCAGCAGCCTTAGAGTGACAGGGTACAATTCACCCCTCCACTTT. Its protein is CASSLRVTGYNSPLHF.

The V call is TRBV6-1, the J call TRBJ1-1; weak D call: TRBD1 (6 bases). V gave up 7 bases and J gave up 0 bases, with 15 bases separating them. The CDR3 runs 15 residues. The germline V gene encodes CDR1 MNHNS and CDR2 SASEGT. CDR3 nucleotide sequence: TGTGCCAGCAATCCGAGACAGGACATGAACACTGAAGCTTTCTTT. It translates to CASNPRQDMNTEAFF.

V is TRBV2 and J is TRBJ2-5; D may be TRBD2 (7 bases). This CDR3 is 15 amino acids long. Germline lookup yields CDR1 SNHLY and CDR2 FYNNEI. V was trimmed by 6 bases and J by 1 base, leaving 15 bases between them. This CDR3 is CASSSGTSIQETQYF. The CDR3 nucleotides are TGTGCCAGCAGCAGCGGGACAAGTATCCAAGAGACCCAGTACTTC.

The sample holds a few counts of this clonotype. CDR3 in amino acids: CASSPPASGYNEQFF. For the CDR3, the DNA is TGTGCCAGCAGCCCTCCGGCTAGCGGGTACAATGAGCAGTTCTTC. This chain uses TRBV7-6 with TRBJ2-1; 8 bases map to TRBD2. Germline V gene data show CDR1 as SGHVS and CDR2 as FNYEAQ. There are 15 residues in the CDR3. J gave up 4 bases and V 5 bases, and 7 bases lay outside the gene matches.

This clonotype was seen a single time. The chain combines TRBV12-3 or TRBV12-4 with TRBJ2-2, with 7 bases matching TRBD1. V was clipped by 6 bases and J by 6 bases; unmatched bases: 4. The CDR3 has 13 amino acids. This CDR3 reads CASRITGAGELFF. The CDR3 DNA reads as TGTGCCAGCAGAATCACAGGGGCCGGGGAGCTGTTTTTT.

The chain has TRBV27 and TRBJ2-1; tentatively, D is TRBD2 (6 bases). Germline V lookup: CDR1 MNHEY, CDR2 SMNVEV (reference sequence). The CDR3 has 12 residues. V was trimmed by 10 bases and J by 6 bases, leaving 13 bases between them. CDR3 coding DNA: TGTGCCACCGGGACTGTCTCCAATGAGCAGTTCTTC. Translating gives CATGTVSNEQFF.

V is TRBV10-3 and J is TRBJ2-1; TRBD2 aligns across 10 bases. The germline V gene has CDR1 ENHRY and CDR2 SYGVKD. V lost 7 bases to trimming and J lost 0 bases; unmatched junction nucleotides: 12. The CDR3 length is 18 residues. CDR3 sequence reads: CAINPLAGADGSYNEQFF. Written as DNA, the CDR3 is TGTGCCATCAACCCCCTAGCGGGGGCCGACGGCTCCTACAATGAGCAGTTCTTC.

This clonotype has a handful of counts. CDR3 amino acids: CASTNRDRGTYGYTF. In DNA form, the CDR3 reads TGTGCCAGCACCAACAGAGACAGGGGCACCTATGGCTACACCTTC. The rearrangement uses TRBV6-1 and TRBJ1-2; 8 bases are shared with TRBD1. V was clipped by 7 bases and J by 4 bases; unmatched bases: 11. The CDR3 sequence is 15 residues long. Germline V CDR1 and CDR2: MNHNS, SASEGT.

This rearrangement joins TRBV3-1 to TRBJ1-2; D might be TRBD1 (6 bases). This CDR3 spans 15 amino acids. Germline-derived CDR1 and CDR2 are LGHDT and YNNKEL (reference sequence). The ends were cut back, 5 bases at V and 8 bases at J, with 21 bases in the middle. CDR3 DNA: TGTGCCAGCAGCACCCGCTGGGACCGGGGGGCAGGCTACACCTTC. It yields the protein CASSTRWDRGAGYTF.

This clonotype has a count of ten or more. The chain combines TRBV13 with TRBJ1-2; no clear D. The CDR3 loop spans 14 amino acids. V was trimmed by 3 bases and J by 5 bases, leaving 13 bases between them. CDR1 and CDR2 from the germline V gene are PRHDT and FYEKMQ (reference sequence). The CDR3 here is CASSFLTEEYGYTF. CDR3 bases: TGTGCCAGCAGCTTTCTAACAGAGGAGTATGGCTACACCTTC.

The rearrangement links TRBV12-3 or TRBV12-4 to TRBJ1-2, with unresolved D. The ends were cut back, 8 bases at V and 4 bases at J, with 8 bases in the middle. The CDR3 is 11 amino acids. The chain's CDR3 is CASLSFYGYTF. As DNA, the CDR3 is TGTGCCAGCCTCTCGTTCTATGGCTACACCTTC.

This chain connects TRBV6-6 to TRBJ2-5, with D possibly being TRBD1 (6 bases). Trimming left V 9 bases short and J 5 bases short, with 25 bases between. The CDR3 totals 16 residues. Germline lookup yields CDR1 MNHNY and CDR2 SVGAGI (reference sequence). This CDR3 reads CASLQTGTPSRETQYF. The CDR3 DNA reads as TGTGCCAGTCTTCAAACCGGGACACCCAGTCGGGAGACCCAGTACTTC.

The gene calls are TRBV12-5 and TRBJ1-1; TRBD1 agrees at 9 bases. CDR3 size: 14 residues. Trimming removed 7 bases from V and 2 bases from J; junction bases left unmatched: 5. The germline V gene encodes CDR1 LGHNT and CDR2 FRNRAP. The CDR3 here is CASAEGQGNTEAFF. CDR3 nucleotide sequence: TGTGCTAGTGCCGAGGGACAGGGAAACACTGAAGCTTTCTTT.

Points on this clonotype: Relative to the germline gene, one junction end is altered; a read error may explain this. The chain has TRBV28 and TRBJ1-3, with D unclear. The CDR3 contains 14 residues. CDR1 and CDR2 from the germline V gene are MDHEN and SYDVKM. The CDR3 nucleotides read TGTGTCAGCAATGTCGGGGAATCTGGAAACACCATATATTTT. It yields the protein CVSNVGESGNTIYF.

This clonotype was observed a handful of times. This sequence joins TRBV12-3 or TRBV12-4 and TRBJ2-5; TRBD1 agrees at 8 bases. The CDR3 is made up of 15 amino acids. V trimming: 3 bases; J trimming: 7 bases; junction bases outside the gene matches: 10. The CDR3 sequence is CASSFPGQGERTQYF. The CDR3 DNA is TGTGCCAGCAGTTTCCCTGGACAGGGCGAAAGGACCCAGTACTTC.

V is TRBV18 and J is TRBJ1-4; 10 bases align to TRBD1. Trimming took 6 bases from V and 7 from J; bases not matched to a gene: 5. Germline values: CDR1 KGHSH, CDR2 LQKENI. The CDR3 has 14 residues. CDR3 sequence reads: CASSRTGGGEKLFF. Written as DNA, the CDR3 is TGTGCCAGCTCTCGGACAGGGGGAGGTGAAAAACTGTTTTTT. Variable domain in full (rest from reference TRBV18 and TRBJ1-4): NAGVMQNPRHLVRRRGQEARLRCSPMKGHSHVYWYRQLPEEGLKFMVYLQKENIIDESGMPKERFSAEFPKEGPSILRIQQVVRGDSAAYFCASSRTGGGEKLFFGSGTQLSVL.

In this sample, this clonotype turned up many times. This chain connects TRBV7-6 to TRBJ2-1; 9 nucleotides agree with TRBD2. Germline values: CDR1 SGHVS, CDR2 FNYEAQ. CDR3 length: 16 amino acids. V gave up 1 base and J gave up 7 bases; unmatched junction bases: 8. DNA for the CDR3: TGTGCCAGCAGCTTAGAGACTAGCGGCGCCACTAATGAGCAGTTCTTC. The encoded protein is CASSLETSGATNEQFF.

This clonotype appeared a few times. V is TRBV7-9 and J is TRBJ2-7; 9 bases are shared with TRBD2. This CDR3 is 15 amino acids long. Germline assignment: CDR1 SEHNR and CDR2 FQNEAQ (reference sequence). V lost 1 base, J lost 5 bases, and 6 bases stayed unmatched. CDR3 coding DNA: TGTGCCAGCAGCTTAGGAGCGGGGGGATCCCACGAGCAGTACTTC. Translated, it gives CASSLGAGGSHEQYF.

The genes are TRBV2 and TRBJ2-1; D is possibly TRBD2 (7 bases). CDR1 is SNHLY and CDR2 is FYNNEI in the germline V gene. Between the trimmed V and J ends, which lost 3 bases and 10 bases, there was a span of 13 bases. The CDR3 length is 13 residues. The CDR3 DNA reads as TGTGCCAGCAGTGATGGGAGGGGGACGGAGCAGTTCTTC. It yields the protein CASSDGRGTEQFF.

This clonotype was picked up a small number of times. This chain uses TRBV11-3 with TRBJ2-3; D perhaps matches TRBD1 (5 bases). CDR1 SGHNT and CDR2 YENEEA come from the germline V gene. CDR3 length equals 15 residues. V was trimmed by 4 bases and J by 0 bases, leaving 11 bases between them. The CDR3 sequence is CASSSGHSSTDTQYF. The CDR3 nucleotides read TGTGCCAGCAGCTCTGGACATTCTAGCACAGATACGCAGTATTTT.

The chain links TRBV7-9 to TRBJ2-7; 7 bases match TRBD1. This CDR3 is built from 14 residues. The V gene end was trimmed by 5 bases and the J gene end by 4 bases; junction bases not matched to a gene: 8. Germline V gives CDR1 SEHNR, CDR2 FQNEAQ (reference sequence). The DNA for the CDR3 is TGTGCCAGCAGCCCAGCCGGGACAGATTACGAGCAGTACGTC. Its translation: CASSPAGTDYEQYV.

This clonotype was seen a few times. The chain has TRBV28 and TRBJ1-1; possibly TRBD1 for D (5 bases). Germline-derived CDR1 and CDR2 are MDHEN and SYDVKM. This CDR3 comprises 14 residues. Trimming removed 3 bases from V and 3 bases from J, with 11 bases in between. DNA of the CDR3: TGTGCCAGCAGTTTTAGGGGTATGTACACTGAAGCTTTCTTT. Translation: CASSFRGMYTEAFF.